This TCR beta chain emerged from a study of CD8+ T cells in alopecia areata. cDNA prepared by RNA extraction and subsequent reverse transcription served as the template for sequencing. The method was immunoSEQ multiplex PCR; TCRdb's version includes in-frame clones alone and lacks a portion of them. The table records around 210,000 clones, 56% of them present only once. The CDR3 runs 13 residues. The ends were cut back, 4 bases at V and 1 base at J, with 8 bases in the middle. Germline V gene sequence: CDR1 MGHRA, CDR2 YSYEKL. V and J are TRBV4-1 and TRBJ2-7; no clear D. The receptor was derived from a human donor in good health. The sequencing input was CD8+ T cells sorted from blood. CDR3 DNA: TGCGCCAGCAGCCCCCGCAGTTCCTACGAGCAGTACTTC. Its translation is CASSPRSSYEQYF.